Sequencing of this T cell receptor beta chain was carried out in a study of tumor-infiltrating lymphocytes in primary liver carcinoma. Study-level information: The neoplasms were of stage T1-T3 N0M0, with dimensions of about 4 to 11 cm across.

The blood RNA (from unsorted whole blood) was obtained, and germline DNA was also extracted. Germline V gene data show CDR1 as SGHRS and CDR2 as YFSETQ. CDR3 length equals 18 residues. V lost 0 bases, J lost 6 bases, and 22 bases lay in between. The sample holds many counts of this clonotype. Its antigen remains unidentified. Starting from approximately 500 ng of total RNA, TCR beta cDNA was produced with a primer in the constant region. Three nested multiplex PCR rounds of slightly modified ARM-PCR generated TCR beta libraries. TRBV1-TRBV30 forward and Cbeta reverse primers drove the first two approximately 10-cycle rounds. Via MiXCR, TCRdb re-called the multiplex PCR reads, giving one row per CDR3 protein. The data hold about 300,000 distinct CDR3 sequences, with about 60% observed a single time. Study-wide findings and caveats: In tumor-adjacent and tumor-blood pairs, overlap was lower than in tumor region pairs. Since the samples were bulk and unsorted, the CD4+ and CD8+ repertoires were not compared.

Sequenced material: peripheral blood. The gene calls are TRBV5-1 and TRBJ2-1, with D perhaps assigned TRBD1 or TRBD2 (5 bases each). The clonotype was recovered from a man aged 40-49 years with primary liver carcinoma and hepatitis B virus infection. The CDR3 region is CASSLVGMGDWRGNEQFF. In DNA, the CDR3 is TGCGCCAGCAGCTTGGTCGGGATGGGGGATTGGCGTGGCAATGAGCAGTTCTTC.